This T cell receptor beta chain comes out of a study of T cells expressing NK-cell markers. One entry per CDR3 protein, without DNA, is what TCRdb gives after re-calling the 5' RACE reads. The listing contains roughly 110,000 distinct CDR3 sequences. The CDR3 length is 13 residues. From germline, CDR1 is MNHEY and CDR2 SMNVEV (reference sequence). This sequence joins TRBV27 and TRBJ2-3; there is no DNA to check the TCRdb D call of TRBD2. This TCR was sampled from a woman aged 18 to 75 in good health. Sequencing was carried out using blood T cells: a sorted CD56 or NKG2C T cell subset, CD4+ or CD8+ T cells, or bulk PBMC T cells (not recorded which). CDR3 amino acids: CASSFLEADTQYF.